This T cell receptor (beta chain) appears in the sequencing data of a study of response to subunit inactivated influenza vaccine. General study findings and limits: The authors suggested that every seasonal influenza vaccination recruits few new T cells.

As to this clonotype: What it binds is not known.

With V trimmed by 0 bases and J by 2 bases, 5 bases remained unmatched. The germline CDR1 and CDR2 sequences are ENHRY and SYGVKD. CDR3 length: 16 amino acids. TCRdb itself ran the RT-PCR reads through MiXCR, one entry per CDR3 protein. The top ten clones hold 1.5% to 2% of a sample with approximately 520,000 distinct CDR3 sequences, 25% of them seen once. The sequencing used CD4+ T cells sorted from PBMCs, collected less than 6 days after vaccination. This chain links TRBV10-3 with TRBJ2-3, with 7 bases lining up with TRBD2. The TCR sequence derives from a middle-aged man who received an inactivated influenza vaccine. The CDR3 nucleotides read TGTGCCATCAGTGAGTCTTTAGCGGGTACCACAGATACGCAGTATTTT. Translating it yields CAISESLAGTTDTQYF.